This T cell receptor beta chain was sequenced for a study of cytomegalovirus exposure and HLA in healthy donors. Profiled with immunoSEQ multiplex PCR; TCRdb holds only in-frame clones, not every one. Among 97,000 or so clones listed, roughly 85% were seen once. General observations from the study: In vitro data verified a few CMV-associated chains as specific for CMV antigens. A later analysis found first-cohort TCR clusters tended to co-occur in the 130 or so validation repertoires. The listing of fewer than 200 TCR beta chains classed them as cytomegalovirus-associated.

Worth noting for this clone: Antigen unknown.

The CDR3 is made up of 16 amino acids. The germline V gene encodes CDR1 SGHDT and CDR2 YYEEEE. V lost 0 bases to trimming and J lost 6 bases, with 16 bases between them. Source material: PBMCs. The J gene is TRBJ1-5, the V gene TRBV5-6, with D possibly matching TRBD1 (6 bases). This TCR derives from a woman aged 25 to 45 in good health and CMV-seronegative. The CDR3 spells CASSLAGRGRFQPQHF. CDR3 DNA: TGTGCCAGCAGCTTGGCAGGCAGGGGTAGGTTTCAGCCCCAGCATTTT.